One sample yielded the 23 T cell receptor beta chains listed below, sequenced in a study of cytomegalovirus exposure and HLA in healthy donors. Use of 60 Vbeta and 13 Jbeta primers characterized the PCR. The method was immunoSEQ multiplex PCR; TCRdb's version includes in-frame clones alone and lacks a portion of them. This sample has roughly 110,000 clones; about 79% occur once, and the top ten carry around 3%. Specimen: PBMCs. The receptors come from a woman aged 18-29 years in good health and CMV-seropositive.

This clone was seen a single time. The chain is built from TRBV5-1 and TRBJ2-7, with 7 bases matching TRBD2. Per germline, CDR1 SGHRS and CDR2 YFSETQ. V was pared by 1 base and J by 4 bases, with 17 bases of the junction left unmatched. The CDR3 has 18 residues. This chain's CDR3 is CASSLRTIGTSAIYEQYF. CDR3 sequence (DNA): TGCGCCAGCAGCTTGCGAACGATTGGAACTAGCGCCATTTACGAGCAGTACTTC. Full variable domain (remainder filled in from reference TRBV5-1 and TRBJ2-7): KAGVTQTPRYLIKTRGQQVTLSCSPISGHRSVSWYQQTPGQGLQFLFEYFSETQRNKGNFPGRFSGRQFSNSRSEMNVSTLELGDSALYLCASSLRTIGTSAIYEQYFGPGTRLTVT.

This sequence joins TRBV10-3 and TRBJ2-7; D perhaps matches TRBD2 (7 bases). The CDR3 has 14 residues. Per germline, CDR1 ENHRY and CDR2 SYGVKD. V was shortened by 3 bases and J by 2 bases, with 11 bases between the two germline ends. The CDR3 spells CAISDSGGPYEQYF. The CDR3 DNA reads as TGTGCCATCAGTGACTCGGGGGGCCCCTACGAGCAGTACTTC.

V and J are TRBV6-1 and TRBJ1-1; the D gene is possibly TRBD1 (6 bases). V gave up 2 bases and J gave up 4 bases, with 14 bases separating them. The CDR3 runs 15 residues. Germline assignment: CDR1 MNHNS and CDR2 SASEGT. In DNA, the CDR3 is TGTGCCAGCAGTGAAAGGGTCTTGGGGGCCACTGAAGCTTTCTTT. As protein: CASSERVLGATEAFF.

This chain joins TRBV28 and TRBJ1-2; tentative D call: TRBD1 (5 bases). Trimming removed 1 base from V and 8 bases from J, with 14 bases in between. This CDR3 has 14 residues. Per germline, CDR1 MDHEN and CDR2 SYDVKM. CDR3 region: CASSLFSRQKGYTF. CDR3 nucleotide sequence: TGTGCCAGCAGTTTATTTAGCCGACAGAAGGGCTACACCTTC.

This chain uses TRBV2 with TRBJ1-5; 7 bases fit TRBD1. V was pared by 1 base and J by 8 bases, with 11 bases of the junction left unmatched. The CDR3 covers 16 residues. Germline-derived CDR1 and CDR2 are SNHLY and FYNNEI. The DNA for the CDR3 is TGTGCCAGCAGTGAAGAAGGGACAGTGGGCTTGGAGCCCCAGCATTTT. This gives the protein CASSEEGTVGLEPQHF.

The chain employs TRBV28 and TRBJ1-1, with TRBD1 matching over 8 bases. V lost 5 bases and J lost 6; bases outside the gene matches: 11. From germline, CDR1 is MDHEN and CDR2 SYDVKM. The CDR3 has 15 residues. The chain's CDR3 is CASSEDRDGDSEAFF. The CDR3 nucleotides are TGTGCCAGCAGTGAGGACAGGGATGGTGATTCTGAAGCTTTCTTT.

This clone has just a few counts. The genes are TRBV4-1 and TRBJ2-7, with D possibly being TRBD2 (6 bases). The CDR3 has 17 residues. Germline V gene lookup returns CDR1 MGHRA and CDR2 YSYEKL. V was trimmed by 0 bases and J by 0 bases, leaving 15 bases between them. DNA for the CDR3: TGCGCCAGCAGCCAAGATACCGGGGCGGGGAACTCCTACGAGCAGTACTTC. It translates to CASSQDTGAGNSYEQYF.

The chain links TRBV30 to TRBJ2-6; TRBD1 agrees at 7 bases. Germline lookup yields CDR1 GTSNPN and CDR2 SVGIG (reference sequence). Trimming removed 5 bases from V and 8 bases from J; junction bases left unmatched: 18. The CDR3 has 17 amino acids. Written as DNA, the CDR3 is TGTGCCTGGGAGGTAGGGGGCGCAGCCGAAGTGACCAACGTCCTGACTTTC. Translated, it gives CAWEVGGAAEVTNVLTF.

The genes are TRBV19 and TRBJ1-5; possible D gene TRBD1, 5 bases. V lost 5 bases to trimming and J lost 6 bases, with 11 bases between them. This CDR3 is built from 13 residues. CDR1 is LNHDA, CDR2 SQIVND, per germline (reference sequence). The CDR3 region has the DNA TGTGCCAGTAGTGTAACAGGCGCTCAGCCCCAGCATTTT. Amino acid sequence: CASSVTGAQPQHF.

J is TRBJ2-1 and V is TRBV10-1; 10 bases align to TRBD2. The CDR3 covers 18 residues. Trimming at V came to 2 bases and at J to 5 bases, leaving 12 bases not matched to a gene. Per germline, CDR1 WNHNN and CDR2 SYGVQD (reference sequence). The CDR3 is CASSERGFLAGVHNEQFF. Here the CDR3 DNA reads TGCGCCAGCAGTGAGAGAGGTTTCCTAGCGGGGGTACACAATGAGCAGTTCTTC.

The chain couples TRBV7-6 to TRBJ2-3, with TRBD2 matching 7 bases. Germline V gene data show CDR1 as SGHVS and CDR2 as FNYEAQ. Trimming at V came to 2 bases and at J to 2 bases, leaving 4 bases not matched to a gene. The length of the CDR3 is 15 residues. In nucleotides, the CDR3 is TGTGCCAGCAGCTTAATGCGGGAGCACACAGATACGCAGTATTTT. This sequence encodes CASSLMREHTDTQYF.

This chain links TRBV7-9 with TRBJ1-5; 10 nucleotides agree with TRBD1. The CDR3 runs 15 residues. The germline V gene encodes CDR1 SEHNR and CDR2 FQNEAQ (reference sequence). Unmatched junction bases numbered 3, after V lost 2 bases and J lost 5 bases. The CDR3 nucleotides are TGTGCCAGCAGCTTACCTGGGACAGGGGATCAGCCCCAGCATTTT. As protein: CASSLPGTGDQPQHF.

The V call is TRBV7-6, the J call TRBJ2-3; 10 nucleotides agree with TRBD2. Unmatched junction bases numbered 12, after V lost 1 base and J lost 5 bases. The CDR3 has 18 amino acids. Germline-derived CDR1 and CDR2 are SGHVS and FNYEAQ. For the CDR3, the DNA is TGTGCCAGCAGCTTAGGCCCCTTGAGCGGGAGGGCCGGAGATACGCAGTATTTT. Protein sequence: CASSLGPLSGRAGDTQYF.

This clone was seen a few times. The CDR3 loop is CASSGWVRAGYTF. DNA of the CDR3: TGCGCCAGCAGCGGGTGGGTCAGGGCTGGCTACACCTTC. The chain recombines TRBV5-1 with TRBJ1-2; perhaps TRBD1 as D (5 bases). The CDR3 runs 13 residues. Germline CDR1 SGHRS, CDR2 YFSETQ. Trimming removed 4 bases at V and 7 bases at J, with 14 bases between.

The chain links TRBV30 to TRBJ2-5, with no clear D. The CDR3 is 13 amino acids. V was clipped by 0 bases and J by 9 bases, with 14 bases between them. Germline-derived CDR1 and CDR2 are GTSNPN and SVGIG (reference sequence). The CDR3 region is CAWSVLWSQAQYF. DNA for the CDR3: TGTGCCTGGAGTGTACTCTGGTCGCAGGCCCAGTACTTC.

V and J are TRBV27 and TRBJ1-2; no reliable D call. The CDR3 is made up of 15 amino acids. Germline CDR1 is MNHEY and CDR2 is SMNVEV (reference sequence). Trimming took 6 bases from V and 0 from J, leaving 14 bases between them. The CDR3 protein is CASSHDGASNYGYTF. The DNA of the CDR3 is TGTGCCAGCAGCCACGACGGAGCCTCTAACTATGGCTACACCTTC.

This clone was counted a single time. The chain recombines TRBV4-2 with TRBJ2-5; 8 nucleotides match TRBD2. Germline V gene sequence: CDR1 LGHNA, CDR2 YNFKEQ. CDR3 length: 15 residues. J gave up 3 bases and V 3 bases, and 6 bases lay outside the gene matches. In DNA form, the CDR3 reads TGTGCCAGCAGCCATGGCGGGACTAGTAAAGAGACCCAGTACTTC. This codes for CASSHGGTSKETQYF.

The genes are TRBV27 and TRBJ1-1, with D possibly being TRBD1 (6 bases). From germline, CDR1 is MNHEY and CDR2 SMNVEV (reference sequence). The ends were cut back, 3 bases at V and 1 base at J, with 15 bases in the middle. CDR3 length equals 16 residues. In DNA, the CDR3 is TGTGCCAGCAGTTTGCTACAGGGAAGTGGGAACACTGAAGCTTTCTTT. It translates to CASSLLQGSGNTEAFF.

CDR3 amino acids: CASRPRYFSGNTIYF. In nucleotides, the CDR3 is TGTGCCAGCAGGCCCAGGTACTTCTCTGGAAACACCATATATTTT. The chain couples TRBV6-5 to TRBJ1-3; no firm D call. With 6 bases removed from V and 0 bases from J, the gap between germline ends came to 12 bases. The CDR3 sequence is 15 residues long. Germline V gene data show CDR1 as MNHEY and CDR2 as SVGAGI.

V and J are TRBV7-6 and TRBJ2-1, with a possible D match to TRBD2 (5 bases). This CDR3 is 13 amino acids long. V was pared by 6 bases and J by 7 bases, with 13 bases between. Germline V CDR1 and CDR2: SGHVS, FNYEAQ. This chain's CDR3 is CASSPTRYNEQFF. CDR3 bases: TGTGCCAGCAGTCCTACTAGATATAATGAGCAGTTCTTC.

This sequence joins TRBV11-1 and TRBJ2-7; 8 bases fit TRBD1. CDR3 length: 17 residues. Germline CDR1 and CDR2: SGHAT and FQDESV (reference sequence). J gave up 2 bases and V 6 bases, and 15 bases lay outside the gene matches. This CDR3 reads CASRRIRTGTGAYEQYF. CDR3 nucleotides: TGTGCCAGCAGACGTATTCGGACCGGGACAGGCGCCTACGAGCAGTACTTC.

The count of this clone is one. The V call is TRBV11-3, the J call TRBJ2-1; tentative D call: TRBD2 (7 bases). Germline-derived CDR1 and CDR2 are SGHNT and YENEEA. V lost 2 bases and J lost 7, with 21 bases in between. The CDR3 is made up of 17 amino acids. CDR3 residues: CASSLTRGLNSLNEQFF. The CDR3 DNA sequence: TGTGCCAGCAGCTTAACCAGGGGACTAAACAGCCTTAATGAGCAGTTCTTC. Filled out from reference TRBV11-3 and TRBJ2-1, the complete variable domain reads EAGVVQSPRYKIIEKKQPVAFWCNPISGHNTLYWYLQNLGQGPELLIRYENEEAVDDSQLPKDRFSAERLKGVDSTLKIQPAELGDSAVYLCASSLTRGLNSLNEQFFGPGTRLTVL.

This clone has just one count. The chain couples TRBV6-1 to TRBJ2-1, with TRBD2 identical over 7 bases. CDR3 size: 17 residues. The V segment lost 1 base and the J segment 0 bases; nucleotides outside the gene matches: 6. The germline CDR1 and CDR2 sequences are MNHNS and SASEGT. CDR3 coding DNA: TGTGCCAGCAGTGAAGGACTAGCTGAGAGCTCCTACAATGAGCAGTTCTTC. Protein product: CASSEGLAESSYNEQFF.